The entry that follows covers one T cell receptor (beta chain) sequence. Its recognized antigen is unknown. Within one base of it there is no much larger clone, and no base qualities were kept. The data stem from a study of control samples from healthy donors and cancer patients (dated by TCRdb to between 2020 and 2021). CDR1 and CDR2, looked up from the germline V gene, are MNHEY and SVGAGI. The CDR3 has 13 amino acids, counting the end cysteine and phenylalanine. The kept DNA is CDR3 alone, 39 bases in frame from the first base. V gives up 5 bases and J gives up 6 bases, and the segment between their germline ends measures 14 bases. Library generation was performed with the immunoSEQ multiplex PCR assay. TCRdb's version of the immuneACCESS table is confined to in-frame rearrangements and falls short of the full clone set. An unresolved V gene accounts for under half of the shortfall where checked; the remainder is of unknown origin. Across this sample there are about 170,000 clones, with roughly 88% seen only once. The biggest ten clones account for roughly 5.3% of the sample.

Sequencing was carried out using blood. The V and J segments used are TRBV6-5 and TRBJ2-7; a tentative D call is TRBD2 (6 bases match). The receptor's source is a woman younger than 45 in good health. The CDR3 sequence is CASSPTSPREQYF. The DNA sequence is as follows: TGTGCCAGCAGTCCAACTAGCCCTCGCGAGCAGTACTTC.